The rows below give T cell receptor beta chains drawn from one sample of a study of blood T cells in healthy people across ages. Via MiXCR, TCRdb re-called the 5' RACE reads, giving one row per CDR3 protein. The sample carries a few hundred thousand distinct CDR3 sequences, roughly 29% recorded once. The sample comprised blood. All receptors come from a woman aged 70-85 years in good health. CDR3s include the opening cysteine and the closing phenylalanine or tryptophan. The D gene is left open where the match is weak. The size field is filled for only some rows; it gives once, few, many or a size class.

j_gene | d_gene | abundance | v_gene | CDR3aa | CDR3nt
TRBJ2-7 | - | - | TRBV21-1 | CASSKETGSSYEQYF | TGTGCCAGCAGCAAAGAGACAGGGAGCTCCTACGAGCAGTACTTC
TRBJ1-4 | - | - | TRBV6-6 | CASSYGQGGPKEKLFF | TGTGCCAGCAGTTACGGGCAGGGTGGACCAAAGGAAAAACTGTTTTTT
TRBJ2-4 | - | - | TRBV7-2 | CASSLSRRERAYF | TGTGCCAGCAGCTTAAGTCGGAGGGAACGGGCGTACTTC
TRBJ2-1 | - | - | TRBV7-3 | CASSPGEFRNEQFF | TGTGCCAGCAGTCCCGGGGAATTTCGTAATGAGCAGTTCTTC
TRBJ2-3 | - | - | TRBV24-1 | CATSDPLYSADTQYF | TGTGCCACCAGTGATCCTCTTTATTCCGCAGATACGCAGTATTTT
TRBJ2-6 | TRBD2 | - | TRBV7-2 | CASSVGEGPSSGANVLTF | TGTGCCAGCAGCGTAGGGGAGGGACCCAGCTCTGGGGCCAACGTCCTGACTTTC
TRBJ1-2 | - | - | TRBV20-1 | CSARGGVTVSGYTF | TGCAGTGCTAGAGGGGGGGTTACAGTTTCCGGCTACACCTTC
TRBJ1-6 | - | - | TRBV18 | CASSPLREGSPLHF | TGTGCCAGCTCACCACTCCGGGAGGGGTCACCCCTCCACTTT
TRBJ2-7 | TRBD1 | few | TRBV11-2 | CASSSTGGREQYF | TGTGCCAGCAGCTCCACAGGGGGTCGCGAGCAGTACTTC
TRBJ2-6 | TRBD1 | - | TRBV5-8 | CASSFQGAGYSGANVLTF | TGTGCCAGCAGCTTCCAGGGGGCTGGGTACTCTGGGGCCAACGTCCTGACTTTC
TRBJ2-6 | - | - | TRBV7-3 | CASSPRQGSGANVLTF | TGTGCCAGCAGCCCGAGGCAGGGCTCTGGGGCCAACGTCCTGACTTTC
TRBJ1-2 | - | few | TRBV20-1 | CSAYGVYRDGYTF | TGCAGTGCTTACGGGGTTTATAGAGATGGCTACACCTTC
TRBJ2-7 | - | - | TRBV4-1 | CASSQDPSGSVSYEQYF | TGCGCCAGCAGCCAAGACCCTTCAGGGTCCGTCTCCTACGAGCAGTACTTC
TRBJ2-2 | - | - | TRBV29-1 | CSVEWYGRNTGELFF | TGCAGCGTTGAGTGGTATGGGAGGAACACCGGGGAGCTGTTTTTT
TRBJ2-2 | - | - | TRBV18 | CASSERTPTNTGELFF | TGTGCCAGCTCAGAACGGACACCTACGAACACCGGGGAGCTGTTTTTT
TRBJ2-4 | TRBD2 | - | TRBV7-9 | CASSFLAGAGPKNIQYF | TGTGCCAGCAGCTTTCTAGCGGGTGCTGGGCCCAAAAACATTCAGTACTTC